This record covers a single TCR beta chain. As a fraction of the sample, this clone is medium-sized (0.01 to 0.1%). No cognate antigen has been identified for it. With a mouse as the source, gene names and germline sequences are drawn from the mouse. Read sequence stops 1 residue before the CDR3 end, and the germline J gene provides the missing end. The time point tag for this specimen amounts to: mouse harvest day 7 after allogeneic transplant. Mouse grafts combined 10^7 T-cell-depleted bone marrow cells with 10^6 splenic CD5+ T cells, given via tail vein injection. A major MHC-mismatch B6 (H2b) into BALB/c (H2d) model was used to model mouse GVHD, and tissues were profiled at day 7 or 14. On day 7 or 14 post-transplant, mouse tissues and retro-orbital blood were harvested with separate sterile tools for each animal, and livers were flushed before harvest. Before genomic DNA isolation with the DNeasy Blood & Tissue Kit, mouse tissues were minced using razor blades in buffered saline.

This entry is derived from a study of tissue T cells after allogeneic stem cell transplantation (dated by TCRdb to between 2021 and 2024). About the investigation overall: Using research autopsies of patients with and without GVHD, plus mouse models of GVHD, the study profiled TCR beta repertoires across many tissues. The human arm was a prospective observational study without blinding or randomization. Summary of the overall study and its limitations: The patient cohort was small and varied clinically, and sampling depth was recognized as a limitation. Within patients, how anatomically similar the tissues were was a key factor in shaping TCR repertoire composition, regardless of disease or transplant status. Only a few T cell clones appeared in more than one patient, yet motif-based clustering showed tissue-specific repertoire signatures that were shared between patients. In both patients and mice, T cells from blood and spleen picked up only a limited part of the TCR repertoire that was detected in tissues. The study did not establish which tissue TCRs were alloreactive or antigen-specific, and some clones may have been host cells that persisted.

As encoded in the germline V gene, CDR1 is KGHTA while CDR2 is FQNQQP. The CDR3 spans 16 residues, from the cysteine through the phenylalanine. Shown are 45 bases from within the CDR3, in frame from base 1. Libraries were prepared through the immunoSEQ multiplex PCR assay. TCRbeta CDR3 sequencing was performed at survey depth by Adaptive Biotechnologies, and CDR3 sequences, V/J genes, productive frequency and template counts were reported. TCR beta CDR3 regions were amplified from genomic DNA instead of RNA. For the original study's pipeline: Jensen-Shannon divergence was used to quantify pairwise repertoire overlap between tissues, with a value of 1 indicating complete divergence and a value of 0 indicating identical repertoires. Tissues were grouped by single-linkage agglomerative hierarchical clustering of pairwise JSD values, and the clustering results were shown as dendrograms. GLIPH2 was run on all patient samples with simulation_depth 1000, kmer_min_depth 3 and cdr3_length_cutoff 8, and groups with more than two unique CDR3s were retained. A standardized tissue-overlap score was generated by extrapolating Jaccard GLIPH-group overlap across patients to a standard repertoire size of 1000 clones. Associations of diversity with clinical or experimental variables used linear mixed-effect models with tissue fixed effects and individual random effects. Held by TCRdb, this immuneACCESS table contains in-frame sequences only and omits some clones. Under half of the omission traces to an unresolved V gene where checked; the cause of the rest is unknown. V and J calls and clone size are those listed in that table; D and trimming were worked out from the DNA. The sample table records around 5,000 clones; 46% of these occur just once. The biggest ten clones account for roughly 3.2% of the sample.

Material: skin. The chain couples TRBV23 to TRBJ1-4. This sequence originates from a female BALB/c mouse given C57BL/6 T cells with graft-versus-host disease after an allogeneic hematopoietic cell transplant. Partial CDR3 DNA: TGCTCCAGCAGTCAATCGGCTGCCATTTCCAACGAAAGATTATTT. Its coded protein is CSSSQSAAISNERLF. The CDR3 in its entirety is CSSSQSAAISNERLFF.